The 27 T cell receptor beta chains below all came from one sample that was sequenced in a study of blood T cell repertoires in COVID-19. Libraries were prepared by immunoSEQ multiplex PCR; TCRdb keeps only in-frame clonotypes and omits some of them. This sample has under 150,000 clones, with 84% found just once. Sequencing input: PBMCs or T cells enriched from blood (not recorded which). Receptors originate from a woman aged 50 to 65 who had been exposed to COVID-19.

The table lists this clone with a few counts. The rearrangement joins TRBV16 to TRBJ1-5; 8 positions agree with TRBD1. Per the germline V gene, CDR1 is KGHSY and CDR2 is FQNENV. The CDR3 totals 14 residues. J was trimmed by 7 bases and V by 1 base; bases with no gene match: 3. In nucleotides, the CDR3 is TGTGCCAGCAGCCAATTGACAGGGGCACAGCCCCAGCATTTT. This sequence encodes CASSQLTGAQPQHF.

This clone was seen more than once but under ten times. The chain links TRBV7-2 to TRBJ2-3; 12 bases are a match to TRBD1. Germline-derived CDR1 and CDR2 are SGHTA and FQGNSA. The CDR3 is 18 amino acids. After removal of 3 bases from V and 4 bases from J, the junction contained 11 bases not matched to a gene. This CDR3 is CASSLGGKGQGAADTQYF. For the CDR3, the DNA is TGTGCCAGCAGCTTGGGGGGCAAGGGACAGGGGGCCGCAGATACGCAGTATTTT.

The chain combines TRBV4-2 with TRBJ2-1; D is perhaps TRBD2 (6 bases). Germline V lookup: CDR1 LGHNA, CDR2 YNFKEQ. V lost 4 bases, J lost 6 bases, and 16 bases lay in between. The CDR3 is made up of 15 amino acids. Here the CDR3 DNA reads TGTGCCAGCAGCCTATACCGAGAGGGAGGCAATGAGCAGTTCTTC. Residues: CASSLYREGGNEQFF.

The CDR3 loop is CAISLLASTDTQYF. The CDR3 DNA follows: TGTGCCATCAGCCTGCTGGCTAGCACAGATACGCAGTATTTT. The J gene is TRBJ2-3, the V gene TRBV10-3; D uncertain. This CDR3 spans 14 amino acids. Trimming pared 6 bases from V and 0 bases from J, leaving 10 bases between. In germline, CDR1 is ENHRY, CDR2 SYGVKD.

This chain connects TRBV7-9 to TRBJ1-6, with 7 bases aligning to TRBD1. Germline V gene lookup returns CDR1 SEHNR and CDR2 FQNEAQ (reference sequence). The J segment lost 7 bases and the V segment lost 1 base, leaving 4 bases of the junction unmatched. The CDR3 is made up of 15 amino acids. CDR3 coding DNA: TGTGCCAGCAGCTTAGTGACAGGGCGCAATTCACCCCTCCACTTT. Its translation: CASSLVTGRNSPLHF.

The chain employs TRBV19 and TRBJ2-5; 14 nucleotides align to TRBD2. Germline CDR1 is LNHDA and CDR2 is SQIVND (reference sequence). Trimming cost V 5 bases and J 2 bases; bases outside gene matches: 7. This CDR3 is built from 17 residues. For the CDR3, the DNA is TGTGCCAGTAGTCACGGGACTAGCGGGAGAATGCAAGAGACCCAGTACTTC. The encoded protein is CASSHGTSGRMQETQYF.

The J gene is TRBJ2-3, the V gene TRBV5-4, with D perhaps matching TRBD2 (5 bases). V shed 4 bases and J shed 4 bases, with 13 bases lying between them. The CDR3 length is 14 residues. Germline loops: CDR1 SGHNT, CDR2 YYREEE (reference sequence). CDR3 protein: CASSRRGSSDTQYF. CDR3 bases: TGTGCCAGCAGCCGGCGAGGGAGTTCAGATACGCAGTATTTT.

This clone was detected only a few times. The rearrangement links TRBV14 to TRBJ2-1; 7 nucleotides match TRBD2. V lost 0 bases, J lost 9 bases, and 14 bases stayed unmatched. The CDR3 extends over 17 amino acids. CDR1 SGHDN and CDR2 FVKESK come from the germline V gene. The CDR3 reads CASSQDNGVAGTLEQFF. As DNA, the CDR3 is TGTGCCAGCAGCCAAGATAATGGGGTAGCGGGTACCCTTGAGCAGTTCTTC.

The chain uses TRBV5-1 and TRBJ2-5; perhaps TRBD2 as D (5 bases). Germline assignment: CDR1 SGHRS and CDR2 YFSETQ. CDR3 length: 12 residues. The V end lost 3 bases, the J end lost 4 bases, and 7 bases lay between the germline ends. The CDR3 region is CASSSAGETQYF. In DNA, the CDR3 is TGCGCCAGCAGCTCCGCGGGAGAGACCCAGTACTTC.

The CDR3 here is CASTRGLAGGTTYNEQFF. The CDR3 nucleotides are TGTGCCAGTACCCGGGGACTAGCGGGAGGGACCACCTACAATGAGCAGTTCTTC. V gene TRBV19 combines with J gene TRBJ2-1; 16 bases agree with TRBD2. J was trimmed by 2 bases and V by 7 bases; bases with no gene match: 8. The CDR3 runs 18 residues. Germline V gives CDR1 LNHDA, CDR2 SQIVND (reference sequence).

The chain uses TRBV7-2 and TRBJ2-7; 12 bases match TRBD2. J gave up 3 bases and V 5 bases, and 5 bases lay outside the gene matches. CDR1 is SGHTA and CDR2 is FQGNSA in the germline V gene. The CDR3 sequence is 15 residues long. This CDR3 reads CASSPGLAGLYEQYF. DNA for the CDR3: TGTGCCAGCAGCCCCGGACTAGCGGGACTCTACGAGCAGTACTTC.

The V and J genes are TRBV10-2 and TRBJ2-5; 14 nucleotides agree with TRBD2. V lost 5 bases to trimming and J lost 5 bases; unmatched junction nucleotides: 19. This CDR3 is 20 amino acids long. Looked up from germline, CDR1 is WSHSY and CDR2 is SAAADI. CDR3 DNA sequence: TGCGCCAGCAGTCGGGGACTAGCGGGAGTCGACACCGGCCCAAGGGAGACCCAGTACTTC. Its protein is CASSRGLAGVDTGPRETQYF.

The chain employs TRBV3-1 (or the pseudogene TRBV3-2) and TRBJ2-1, with 13 bases matching TRBD2. The ends lost 4 bases at V and 7 bases at J; junction bases unmatched: 10. The germline V gene encodes CDR1 LGHDT and CDR2 YNNKEL (reference sequence). The CDR3 sequence is 17 residues long. This CDR3 reads CASSPLLAGGARNEQFF. CDR3 DNA: TGTGCCAGCAGCCCTCTACTAGCGGGGGGGGCCAGGAATGAGCAGTTCTTC.

The rearrangement uses TRBV27 and TRBJ1-6; 7 nucleotides align to TRBD1. This CDR3 spans 16 amino acids. The germline V gene has CDR1 MNHEY and CDR2 SMNVEV (reference sequence). V lost 5 bases and J lost 6; bases outside the gene matches: 10. In DNA form, the CDR3 reads TGTGCCAGCAGTGAATATAGGGGGCACACTAATTCACCCCTCCACTTT. Protein: CASSEYRGHTNSPLHF.

The chain combines TRBV9 with TRBJ1-2; 7 bases map to TRBD1. V lost 3 bases and J lost 4; bases outside the gene matches: 3. CDR3 length: 13 residues. The germline gives CDR1 SGDLS, CDR2 YYNGEE. CDR3 in DNA: TGTGCCAGCAGCGGCGGGACAGTCTATGGCTACACCTTC. This gives the protein CASSGGTVYGYTF.

The rearrangement joins TRBV5-6 to TRBJ2-2; D is perhaps TRBD2 (6 bases). Trimming stripped 0 bases from V and 4 bases from J, with 13 bases between. There are 16 residues in the CDR3. The V gene's germline CDR1 is SGHDT and CDR2 YYEEEE. The CDR3 bases are TGTGCCAGCAGCTTGGAGCGACTAGATTTCACCGGGGAGCTGTTTTTT. Its protein product is CASSLERLDFTGELFF.

This clone showed up just once. The DNA for the CDR3 is TGTGCCAGCAGTTTTGGGCAGAGAATGAACACTGAAGCTTTCTTT. Encoded protein: CASSFGQRMNTEAFF. This chain uses TRBV27 with TRBJ1-1; no firm D call. The length of the CDR3 is 15 residues. Trimming removed 3 bases from V and 0 bases from J, with 11 bases in between. Germline-derived CDR1 and CDR2 are MNHEY and SMNVEV (reference sequence).

The V and J genes are TRBV18 and TRBJ1-1, with 10 bases matching TRBD1. Germline-derived CDR1 and CDR2 are KGHSH and LQKENI. Germline trimming cut 3 bases from V and 2 bases from J; bases unmatched to any gene: 3. This CDR3 is 15 amino acids long. This CDR3 reads CASSPETGGNTEAFF. CDR3 nucleotide sequence: TGTGCCAGCTCACCCGAGACAGGGGGCAACACTGAAGCTTTCTTT.

J is TRBJ1-5 and V is TRBV10-2, with D unresolved. This CDR3 has 13 residues. V was trimmed by 7 bases and J by 1 base, leaving 8 bases between them. CDR1 is WSHSY and CDR2 is SAAADI in the germline V gene. The CDR3 sequence is CASTSGSNQPQHF. The CDR3 DNA sequence: TGCGCCAGCACCTCGGGGAGCAATCAGCCCCAGCATTTT.

Only a few counts were recorded for this clone. The rearrangement joins TRBV3-1 (or the pseudogene TRBV3-2) to TRBJ1-1, with D possibly TRBD1 on 6 matching bases. The CDR3 consists of 13 residues. With 3 bases removed from V and 5 bases from J, the gap between germline ends came to 10 bases. Germline CDR1 and CDR2: LGHDT and YNNKEL (reference sequence). Written as DNA, the CDR3 is TGTGCCAGCAGCCAGGGGGCGCGGACTGAAGCTTTCTTT. It translates to CASSQGARTEAFF.

V usage is TRBV18 and J usage is TRBJ2-7; 9 bases agree with TRBD2. Per the germline V gene, CDR1 is KGHSH and CDR2 is LQKENI. The ends lost 3 bases at V and 6 bases at J; junction bases unmatched: 6. The CDR3 sequence is 14 residues long. CDR3 DNA: TGTGCCAGCTCACCTAGCGGGAGAGGACGCGAGCAGTACTTC. Translated: CASSPSGRGREQYF.

This clone came up once. V usage is TRBV7-8 and J usage is TRBJ1-5; D possibly corresponds to TRBD1 (5 bases). With 1 base removed from V and 6 bases from J, the gap between germline ends came to 10 bases. The CDR3 has 14 residues. Germline CDR1 SGHVS, CDR2 FQNEAQ. The CDR3 sequence: CASSLGGSGQPQHF. CDR3 in DNA: TGTGCCAGCAGCTTAGGGGGCTCGGGTCAGCCCCAGCATTTT.

The J gene is TRBJ2-3, the V gene TRBV10-1; TRBD2 might be the D (6 bases). V lost 8 bases, J lost 2 bases, and 14 bases lay in between. The CDR3 spans 14 residues. CDR1 is WNHNN, CDR2 SYGVQD, per germline (reference sequence). Here the CDR3 reads CASRGGGTTDTQYF. As DNA, the CDR3 is TGCGCCAGCCGGGGTGGGGGGACCACAGATACGCAGTATTTT.

The gene calls are TRBV28 and TRBJ1-4; D gene uncertain. Germline CDR1 MDHEN, CDR2 SYDVKM. The CDR3 is 15 amino acids. Trimming removed 5 bases at V and 0 bases at J, with 10 bases between. The CDR3 DNA is TGTGCCAGCAGTGGCCTCTCTGCAACTAATGAAAAACTGTTTTTT. It specifies CASSGLSATNEKLFF.

The gene calls are TRBV4-1 and TRBJ2-5; a weak D match, TRBD1 (6 bases). This CDR3 has 15 residues. Germline V gene lookup returns CDR1 MGHRA and CDR2 YSYEKL. Trimming pared 3 bases from V and 4 bases from J, leaving 15 bases between. The CDR3 bases are TGCGCCAGCAGCCAGGAAGGGGGAAGGGGAGAGACCCAGTACTTC. Translation: CASSQEGGRGETQYF.

The chain recombines TRBV9 with TRBJ2-7; D not certain. Germline V gene data show CDR1 as SGDLS and CDR2 as YYNGEE. Trimming removed 1 base from V and 4 bases from J, with 15 bases in between. This CDR3 is built from 15 residues. CDR3 nucleotide sequence: TGTGCCAGCAGCGTAAACTCGGGTAGAATGTACGAGCAGTACTTC. Its translation: CASSVNSGRMYEQYF.

The chain combines TRBV5-6 with TRBJ1-1; weak D call: TRBD1 (5 bases). This CDR3 is 14 amino acids long. V was trimmed by 4 bases and J by 6 bases, leaving 16 bases between them. Looked up from germline, CDR1 is SGHDT and CDR2 is YYEEEE. The CDR3 coding sequence is TGTGCCAGCAGCCCGGGTGGGGGGATCCCTGAAGCTTTCTTT. Translation: CASSPGGGIPEAFF.